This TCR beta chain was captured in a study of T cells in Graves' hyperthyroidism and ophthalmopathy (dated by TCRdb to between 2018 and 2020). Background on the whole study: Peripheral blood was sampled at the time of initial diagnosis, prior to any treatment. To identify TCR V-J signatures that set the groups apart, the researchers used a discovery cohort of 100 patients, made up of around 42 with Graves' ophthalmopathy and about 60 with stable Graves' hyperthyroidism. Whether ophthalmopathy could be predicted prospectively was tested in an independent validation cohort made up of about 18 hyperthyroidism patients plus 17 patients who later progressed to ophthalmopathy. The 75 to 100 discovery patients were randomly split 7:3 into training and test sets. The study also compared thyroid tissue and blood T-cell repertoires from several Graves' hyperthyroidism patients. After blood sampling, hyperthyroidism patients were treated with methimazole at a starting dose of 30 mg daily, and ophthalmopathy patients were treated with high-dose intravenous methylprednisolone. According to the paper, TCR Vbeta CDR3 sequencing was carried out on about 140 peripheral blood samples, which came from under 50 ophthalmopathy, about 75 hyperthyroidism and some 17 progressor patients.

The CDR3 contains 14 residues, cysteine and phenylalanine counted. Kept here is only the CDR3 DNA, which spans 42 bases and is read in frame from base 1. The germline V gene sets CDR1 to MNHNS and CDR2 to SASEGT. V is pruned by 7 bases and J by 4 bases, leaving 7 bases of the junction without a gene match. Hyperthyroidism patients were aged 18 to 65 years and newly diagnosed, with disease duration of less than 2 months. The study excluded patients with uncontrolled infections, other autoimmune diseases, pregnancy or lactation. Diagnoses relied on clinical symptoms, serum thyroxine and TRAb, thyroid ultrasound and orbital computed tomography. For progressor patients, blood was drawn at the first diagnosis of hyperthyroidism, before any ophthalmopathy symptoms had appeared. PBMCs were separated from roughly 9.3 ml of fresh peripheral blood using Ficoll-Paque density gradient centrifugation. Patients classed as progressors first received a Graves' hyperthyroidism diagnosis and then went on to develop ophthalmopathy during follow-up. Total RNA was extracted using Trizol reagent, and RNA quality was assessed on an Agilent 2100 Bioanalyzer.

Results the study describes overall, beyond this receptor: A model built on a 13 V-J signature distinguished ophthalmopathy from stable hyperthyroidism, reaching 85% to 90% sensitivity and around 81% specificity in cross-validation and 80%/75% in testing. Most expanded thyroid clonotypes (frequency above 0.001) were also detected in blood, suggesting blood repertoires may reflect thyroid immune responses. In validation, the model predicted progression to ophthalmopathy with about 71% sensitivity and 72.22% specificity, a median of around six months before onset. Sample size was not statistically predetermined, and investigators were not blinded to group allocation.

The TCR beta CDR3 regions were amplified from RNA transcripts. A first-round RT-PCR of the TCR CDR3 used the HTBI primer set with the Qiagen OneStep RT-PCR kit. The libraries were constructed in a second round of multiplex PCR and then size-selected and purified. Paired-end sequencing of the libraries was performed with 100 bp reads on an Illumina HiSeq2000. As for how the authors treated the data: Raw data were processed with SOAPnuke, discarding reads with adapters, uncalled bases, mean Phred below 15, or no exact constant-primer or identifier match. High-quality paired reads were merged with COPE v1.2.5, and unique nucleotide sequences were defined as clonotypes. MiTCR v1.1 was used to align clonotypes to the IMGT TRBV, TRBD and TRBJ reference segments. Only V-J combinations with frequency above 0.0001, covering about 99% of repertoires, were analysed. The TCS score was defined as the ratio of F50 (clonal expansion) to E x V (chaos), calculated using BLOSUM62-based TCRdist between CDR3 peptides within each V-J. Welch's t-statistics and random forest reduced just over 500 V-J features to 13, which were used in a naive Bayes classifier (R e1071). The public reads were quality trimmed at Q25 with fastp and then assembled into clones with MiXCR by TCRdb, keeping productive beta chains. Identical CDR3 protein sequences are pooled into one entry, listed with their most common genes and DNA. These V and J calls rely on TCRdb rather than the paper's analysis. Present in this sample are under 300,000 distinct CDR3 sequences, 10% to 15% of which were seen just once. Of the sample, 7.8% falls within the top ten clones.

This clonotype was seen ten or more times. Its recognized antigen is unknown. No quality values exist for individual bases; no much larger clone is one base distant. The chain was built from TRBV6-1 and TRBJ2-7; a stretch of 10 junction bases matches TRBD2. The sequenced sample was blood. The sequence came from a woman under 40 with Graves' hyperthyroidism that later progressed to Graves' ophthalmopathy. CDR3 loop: CASIDGTSEYEQYF. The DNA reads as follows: TGTGCCAGCATCGACGGGACTAGCGAGTACGAGCAGTACTTC.